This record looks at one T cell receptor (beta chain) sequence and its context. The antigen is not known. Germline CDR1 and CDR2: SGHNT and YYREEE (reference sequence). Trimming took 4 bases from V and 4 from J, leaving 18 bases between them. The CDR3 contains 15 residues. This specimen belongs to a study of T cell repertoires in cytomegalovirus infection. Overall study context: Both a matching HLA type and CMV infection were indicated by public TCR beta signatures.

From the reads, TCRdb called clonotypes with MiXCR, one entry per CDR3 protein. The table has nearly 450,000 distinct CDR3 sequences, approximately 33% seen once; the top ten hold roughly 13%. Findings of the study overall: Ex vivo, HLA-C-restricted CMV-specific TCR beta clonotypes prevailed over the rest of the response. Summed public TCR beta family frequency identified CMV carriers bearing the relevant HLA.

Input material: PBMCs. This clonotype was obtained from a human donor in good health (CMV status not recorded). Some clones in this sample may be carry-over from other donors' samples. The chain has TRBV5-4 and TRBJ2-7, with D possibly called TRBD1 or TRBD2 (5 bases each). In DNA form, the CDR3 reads TGTGCCAGCAGCCACTCCATCCGGGGCGGTTACGAGCAGTACTTC. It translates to CASSHSIRGGYEQYF.